One sample yielded the 19 T cell receptor beta chains listed below, sequenced in a study of OX40 agonist ivuxolimab in advanced cancers. Method: immunoSEQ multiplex PCR; TCRdb's copy keeps in-frame clones and lacks some. Of more than 65,000 clones listed, roughly 89% are singletons. The sample here was CD4+ or CD8+ T cells sorted from blood, taken in a trial of the OX40 agonist ivuxolimab. Receptor source: an adult with an advanced solid tumor such as melanoma, head and neck, liver or kidney cancer.

The CDR3 nucleotides are TGTGCCTGGAGTGACAGGGCACCCGAAAAACTGTTTTTT. Protein: CAWSDRAPEKLFF. This sequence joins TRBV30 and TRBJ1-4; D is perhaps TRBD1 (6 bases). This CDR3 spans 13 amino acids. The germline gives CDR1 GTSNPN, CDR2 SVGIG (reference sequence). Trimming pared 1 base from V and 8 bases from J, leaving 11 bases between.

The chain employs TRBV30 and TRBJ1-5; D remains ambiguous. The CDR3 contains 15 residues. Trimming took off 0 bases at V and 2 bases at J, with 11 bases between the two ends. Germline V lookup: CDR1 GTSNPN, CDR2 SVGIG (reference sequence). CDR3 protein: CAWSVRGRGNQPQHF. For the CDR3, the DNA is TGTGCCTGGAGTGTCCGGGGTAGAGGCAATCAGCCCCAGCATTTT.

The chain is built from TRBV7-2 and TRBJ1-5; D may be TRBD1 (5 bases). CDR3 length: 13 residues. From germline, CDR1 is SGHTA and CDR2 FQGNSA. Trimming took 2 bases from V and 7 from J, leaving 9 bases between them. The DNA for the CDR3 is TGTGCCAGCAGCTTACTCAGGGTCCAGCCCCAGCATTTT. It translates to CASSLLRVQPQHF.

V usage is TRBV28 and J usage is TRBJ2-5, with 7 bases matching TRBD1. Germline V gene lookup returns CDR1 MDHEN and CDR2 SYDVKM. V gave up 6 bases and J gave up 5 bases; unmatched junction bases: 6. This CDR3 is 13 amino acids long. The CDR3 spells CASSLRGPETQYF. The CDR3, as DNA: TGTGCCAGCAGCTTGAGGGGGCCTGAGACCCAGTACTTC.

The J gene is TRBJ1-3, the V gene TRBV28; D unclear. CDR3 length equals 13 residues. The germline V gene encodes CDR1 MDHEN and CDR2 SYDVKM. V dropped 6 bases and J dropped 0 bases, with 6 bases sitting between them. The CDR3 here is CASRAASGNTIYF. CDR3 DNA sequence: TGTGCCAGCAGAGCAGCCTCTGGAAACACCATATATTTT.

V and J are TRBV6-4 and TRBJ2-3; D gene uncertain. Germline CDR1 is MRHNA and CDR2 is SNTAGT. Trimming removed 5 bases from V and 2 bases from J, with 11 bases in between. CDR3 length: 14 amino acids. The CDR3 is CASSQGPATDTQYF. CDR3 DNA: TGTGCCAGCAGTCAAGGGCCAGCCACAGATACGCAGTATTTT.

The chain employs TRBV6-1 and TRBJ2-3; TRBD1 matches 7 bases. Germline CDR1 is MNHNS and CDR2 is SASEGT. The CDR3 totals 15 residues. Trimming cost V 7 bases and J 3 bases; bases outside gene matches: 10. The CDR3 here is CASILEGASTDTQYF. The CDR3 bases are TGTGCCAGCATATTAGAGGGGGCGAGTACAGATACGCAGTATTTT.

This chain joins TRBV2 and TRBJ1-6, with no clear D. This CDR3 has 14 residues. V was trimmed by 3 bases and J by 9 bases, leaving 12 bases between them. Per germline, CDR1 SNHLY and CDR2 FYNNEI. CDR3 DNA: TGTGCCAGCAGTGAGCGGCAGATCGGTTCACCCCTCCACTTT. As protein: CASSERQIGSPLHF.

J is TRBJ2-1 and V is TRBV19; 10 positions agree with TRBD2. J was trimmed by 1 base and V by 6 bases; bases with no gene match: 3. The CDR3 is 15 residues long. The germline V gene encodes CDR1 LNHDA and CDR2 SQIVND (reference sequence). The DNA of the CDR3 is TGTGCCAGTAGCCCTAGCGGGAGTTCCTACAATGAGCAGTTCTTC. Protein product: CASSPSGSSYNEQFF.

There are a few counts of this clone. The V gene is TRBV28, the J gene TRBJ2-7, with a tentative D call TRBD2 (6 bases). Trimming removed 5 bases at V and 5 bases at J, with 16 bases between. Per germline, CDR1 MDHEN and CDR2 SYDVKM. CDR3 length: 14 residues. In DNA form, the CDR3 reads TGTGCCAGCAGTCCAGGACTAAGCGTTAACGAGCAGTACTTC. It specifies CASSPGLSVNEQYF.

In its sample, this clone was seen once. CDR3 residues: CASSLYPVASNTGELFF. The CDR3 DNA follows: TGTGCCAGCAGCTTATACCCCGTCGCTAGTAACACCGGGGAGCTGTTTTTT. This chain connects TRBV7-3 to TRBJ2-2; D is undetermined. This CDR3 has 17 residues. The V and J ends lost 2 bases and 2 bases respectively, with 15 bases between them. CDR1 and CDR2 from the germline V gene are SGHTA and FQGTGA.

The rearrangement links TRBV6-4 to TRBJ1-3; D unclear. Per the germline V gene, CDR1 is MRHNA and CDR2 is SNTAGT. The CDR3 runs 15 residues. Between the trimmed V and J ends, which lost 6 bases and 0 bases, there was a span of 12 bases. The CDR3 sequence is CASRPHISSGNTIYF. The CDR3 region has the DNA TGTGCCAGCAGACCCCACATATCCTCTGGAAACACCATATATTTT.

The CDR3 DNA is TGTGCCAGTAGCCCCATTTACGGGACAGGGGGCGAGCAGTACTTC. This gives the protein CASSPIYGTGGEQYF. The chain carries TRBV19 and TRBJ2-7; 11 positions match TRBD1. The germline gives CDR1 LNHDA, CDR2 SQIVND (reference sequence). Germline trimming cut 6 bases from V and 6 bases from J; bases unmatched to any gene: 10. The CDR3 has 15 amino acids.

This rearrangement joins TRBV28 to TRBJ1-3; 7 bases align to TRBD1. The ends lost 3 bases at V and 2 bases at J; junction bases unmatched: 1. The CDR3 spans 14 residues. In germline, CDR1 is MDHEN, CDR2 SYDVKM. CDR3 sequence reads: CASSFQGAGNTIYF. In DNA form, the CDR3 reads TGTGCCAGCAGTTTCCAGGGGGCTGGAAACACCATATATTTT.

This chain uses TRBV19 with TRBJ1-5, with D unclear. CDR1 and CDR2 (germline): LNHDA, SQIVND (reference sequence). The CDR3 is made up of 14 amino acids. V was shortened by 3 bases and J by 2 bases, with 8 bases between the two germline ends. CDR3 region: CASSMSGGNQPQHF. CDR3 in DNA: TGTGCCAGTAGTATGTCCGGGGGCAATCAGCCCCAGCATTTT.

This chain uses TRBV5-8 with TRBJ2-7; unclear D gene. With 2 bases removed from V and 5 bases from J, the gap between germline ends came to 17 bases. The CDR3 runs 15 residues. Germline-derived CDR1 and CDR2 are SGHTS and YDEGEE. The CDR3 loop reads CASSFTPTSAHEQYF. DNA of the CDR3: TGTGCCAGCAGCTTTACCCCAACAAGTGCCCACGAGCAGTACTTC.

This clone was seen a handful of times. The chain couples TRBV7-2 to TRBJ2-5, with TRBD2 identical over 11 bases. Trimming cost V 5 bases and J 4 bases; bases outside gene matches: 6. The CDR3 has 15 amino acids. CDR1 is SGHTA, CDR2 FQGNSA, per germline. CDR3 coding DNA: TGTGCCAGCAGCCCCGGACTAGCGGGTCGAGAGACCCAGTACTTC. It is translated as CASSPGLAGRETQYF. Complete variable domain (other parts from reference TRBV7-2 and TRBJ2-5): GAGVSQSPSNKVTEKGKDVELRCDPISGHTALYWYRQSLGQGLEFLIYFQGNSAPDKSGLPSDRFSAERTGGSVSTLTIQRTQQEDSAVYLCASSPGLAGRETQYFGPGTRLLVL.

This clone has a handful of counts. V usage is TRBV5-3 and J usage is TRBJ2-5, with D hard to call. TRBV5-3 is annotated as an ORF whose role is uncertain. This CDR3 has 13 amino acids. V shed 10 bases and J shed 0 bases, with 13 bases lying between them. This chain's CDR3 is CAGSLTYQETQYF. CDR3 nucleotide sequence: TGTGCCGGATCGCTGACCTACCAAGAGACCCAGTACTTC.

The gene calls are TRBV6-1 and TRBJ2-7; 7 nucleotides agree with TRBD2. J was trimmed by 1 base and V by 6 bases; bases with no gene match: 6. The CDR3 covers 14 residues. The V gene's germline CDR1 is MNHNS and CDR2 SASEGT. CDR3 nucleotide sequence: TGTGCCAGCAGGGATTCGGGACTATCCTACGAGCAGTACTTC. As protein: CASRDSGLSYEQYF.